The TCR beta chain described here comes from a study of blood T cell repertoires in COVID-19. At the level of the study: There were acute and convalescent COVID-19 samples, and they came from the United States, Italy and Spain. Sources were T cells, B-cell-depleted T cells, or PBMCs; the material itself was cDNA or gDNA.

This clone turned up a few times. The CDR3 consists of 11 residues. V lost 4 bases and J 9 bases, leaving 9 bases between the germline ends. CDR1 is MDHEN and CDR2 is SYDVKM in the germline V gene. Per the authors' pipeline: Estimated nucleated cell counts came from reference gene primer amplification. Assay: immunoSEQ multiplex PCR; the TCRdb copy retains only in-frame clones and omits some. D and trimming come from the DNA, and the V and J calls and clone size come from that table. The sample holds around 68,000 clones, around four fifths seen once. The chain combines TRBV28 with TRBJ1-1; D is unresolved. Sequences were obtained from peripheral blood. This receptor was taken from a human donor in a cohort sampled during active COVID-19. The CDR3 here is CASSSLLKAFF. The CDR3 DNA follows: TGTGCCAGCAGTTCCCTGTTAAAAGCTTTCTTT.